This T cell receptor beta chain was sequenced in a study of control samples from healthy donors and cancer patients. The table came from immunoSEQ multiplex PCR; TCRdb's copy has only in-frame clones and leaves some out. Among about 160,000 clones listed, approximately 94% were seen once. This sequence originates from a woman aged 40 to 50 in good health. Sequenced: blood.

The CDR3 DNA is TGTGCCAGCAGTCAAAGACAGGGGGACGACTATGGCTACACCTTC. Translation: CASSQRQGDDYGYTF. The V call is TRBV14, the J call TRBJ1-2; 9 bases match TRBD1. V was pared by 6 bases and J by 3 bases, with 8 bases of the junction left unmatched. There are 15 residues in the CDR3. Germline CDR1 and CDR2: SGHDN and FVKESK. Complete variable domain (other parts from reference TRBV14 and TRBJ1-2): EAGVTQFPSHSVIEKGQTVTLRCDPISGHDNLYWYRRVMGKEIKFLLHFVKESKQDESGMPNNRFLAERTGGTYSTLKVQPAELEDSGVYFCASSQRQGDDYGYTFGSGTRLTVV.